These T cell receptor beta chains were read from a single sample in a study of OX40 agonist ivuxolimab in advanced cancers. The data were produced by immunoSEQ multiplex PCR, yet TCRdb's version contains in-frame clones alone and is incomplete. The table shows 35,000 to 45,000 clones, with around 87% occurring only once. Sequenced material: CD4+ or CD8+ T cells sorted from blood, taken in a trial of the OX40 agonist ivuxolimab. Receptors originate from an adult with an advanced solid tumor such as melanoma, head and neck, liver or kidney cancer. Both conserved end residues are part of each CDR3. D genes are given only for firm matches. The size field is filled for only some rows; it gives once, few, many or a size class.

J: TRBJ1-2
size: few
D: TRBD1
V: TRBV6-1
DNA: TGTGCCAGCCGGCCCCGGACAGGAGACTATGGCTACACCTTC
CDR3: CASRPRTGDYGYTF

J: TRBJ1-2
size: .
D: TRBD1
V: TRBV2
DNA: TGTGCCAGCACGAGGGGGCTTCAGGGCTACACCTTC
CDR3: CASTRGLQGYTF

J: TRBJ2-3
size: .
D: TRBD2
V: TRBV9
DNA: TGTGCCAGCAGCTCCTCTCGGGGGGGGACTAGCGGGAGGGCAGATACGCAGTATTTT
CDR3: CASSSSRGGTSGRADTQYF

J: TRBJ2-1
size: .
D: TRBD2
V: TRBV5-1
DNA: TGCGCCAGCAGCTCGTTACTAGCGGGTCAAAGCAACAATGAGCAGTTCTTC
CDR3: CASSSLLAGQSNNEQFF

J: TRBJ2-7
size: .
D: TRBD1
V: TRBV5-1
DNA: TGCGCCAGCAGCCGTGAACCGGGAGTCAGGGGGCGCGAGCAGTACTTC
CDR3: CASSREPGVRGREQYF

J: TRBJ1-2
size: once
D: .
V: TRBV7-9
DNA: TGTGCCAGCAGCATGGACGCTAACTATGGCTACACCTTC
CDR3: CASSMDANYGYTF

J: TRBJ1-4
size: .
D: TRBD1
V: TRBV11-2
DNA: TGTGCCAGCAGCTCCCAAACAGGGGTAAATGAAAAACTGTTTTTT
CDR3: CASSSQTGVNEKLFF

J: TRBJ2-7
size: .
D: TRBD2
V: TRBV5-1
DNA: TGCGCCAGCAGCCTTAGCGGGTTCAGCTCCTACGAGCAGTACTTC
CDR3: CASSLSGFSSYEQYF

J: TRBJ1-1
size: .
D: TRBD1
V: TRBV5-1
DNA: TGCGCCAGCAGCTTATCGGGGACAGGGAACACTGAAGCTTTCTTT
CDR3: CASSLSGTGNTEAFF

J: TRBJ2-3
size: .
D: .
V: TRBV28
DNA: TGTGCCAGCAGTTTAGGGGGGGCGGGTAGCACAGATACGCAGTATTTT
CDR3: CASSLGGAGSTDTQYF

J: TRBJ2-7
size: .
D: TRBD2
V: TRBV5-1
DNA: TGCGCCAGCAGCTTTGCGGGGACTATCTCCTACGAGCAGTACTTC
CDR3: CASSFAGTISYEQYF

J: TRBJ2-7
size: .
D: .
V: TRBV18
DNA: TGTGCCAGCTCGCCGATTATTTCAGGGGTTTCGTACGAGCAGTACTTC
CDR3: CASSPIISGVSYEQYF

J: TRBJ2-7
size: .
D: .
V: TRBV7-9
DNA: TGTGCCAGCAGCGCAAGCTCCTACGAGCAGTACTTC
CDR3: CASSASSYEQYF

J: TRBJ2-5
size: once
D: .
V: TRBV7-2
DNA: TGTGCCAGCAGCCCCGGTTGGGGGCTGGAGACCCAGTACTTC
CDR3: CASSPGWGLETQYF

J: TRBJ1-6
size: .
D: TRBD1
V: TRBV5-4
DNA: TGTGCCAGCAGCTTGGCATTCACAGGGGATTCACCCCTCCACTTT
CDR3: CASSLAFTGDSPLHF

J: TRBJ2-1
size: .
D: .
V: TRBV19
DNA: TGTGCCAGTAGTATAGGGCGCTCCCCTTGGAGGGCCTCCTACAATGAGCAGTTCTTC
CDR3: CASSIGRSPWRASYNEQFF